The 20 T cell receptor beta chains presented below share a single source sample, sequenced in a study of T-cell memory formation after mild COVID-19 (TCRdb year 2021). Preparation of the library involved 5' RACE. The sample was run on an Illumina NovaSeq 6000. TCRdb took the public reads, trimmed them with fastp at Q25, ran MiXCR for clone calling and kept in-frame beta chains. Merged by CDR3 protein, the rows form single entries marked with the most common genes and DNA. This sample is represented by roughly 130,000 distinct CDR3 sequences; about 16% of them were singletons. The ten largest make up approximately 13% of the sample. The sequencing sample was made of PBMCs or a T cell subset sorted from them (not recorded which). The receptors here all came from an adult woman who had mild COVID-19 (a few samples of this study predate the infection). The sample titles of this study are shuffled in the database, so cell type and time point are left out; the donor was told from shared clones.

V gene TRBV2 combines with J gene TRBJ2-6; 7 bases fit TRBD1. Germline V lookup: CDR1 SNHLY, CDR2 FYNNEI. The CDR3 runs to 21 residues. The J segment lost 0 bases and the V segment lost 4 bases, leaving 18 bases of the junction unmatched. Written as DNA, the CDR3 is TGTGCCAGCAGTGTCCCACTTTCGACGGGACAGACCAACTCTGGGGCCAACGTCCTGACTTTC. Translated, it gives CASSVPLSTGQTNSGANVLTF.

This clonotype was counted only a few times. The rearrangement joins TRBV27 to TRBJ2-3, with unresolved D. CDR1 is MNHEY, CDR2 SMNVEV, per germline (reference sequence). The germline V and J ends were trimmed by 5 bases and 2 bases, with 17 bases remaining between them. This CDR3 region has 16 residues. The CDR3 region has the DNA TGTGCCAGCAGTGTTTCCGGGCCCCGCAACACAGATACGCAGTATTTT. It translates to CASSVSGPRNTDTQYF.

This clonotype was seen more than once but under ten times. The V and J genes are TRBV12-3 or TRBV12-4 and TRBJ2-7, with 9 positions matching TRBD1. The CDR3 is 16 residues long. V shed 7 bases and J 2 bases; nucleotides not matched to a gene: 12. The CDR3 loop is CASTELPGQGTYEQYF. The CDR3 DNA is TGTGCCAGCACCGAGCTACCGGGACAGGGCACCTACGAGCAGTACTTC.

The V and J genes are TRBV5-4 and TRBJ1-1; D might be TRBD1 (6 bases). Looked up from germline, CDR1 is SGHNT and CDR2 is YYREEE (reference sequence). The CDR3 runs to 15 residues. With 0 bases removed from V and 5 bases from J, the gap between germline ends came to 14 bases. CDR3 in amino acids: CASSLAPGQKTEAFF. In nucleotides, the CDR3 is TGTGCCAGCAGCTTGGCCCCCGGACAGAAGACTGAAGCTTTCTTT.

This clonotype was seen only a few times. A read error may account for a junction end that differs from germline. The V gene is TRBV7-7, the J gene TRBJ2-1; 13 nucleotides line up with TRBD2. The CDR3 has 16 amino acids. From germline, CDR1 is SSHAT and CDR2 FNYEAQ (reference sequence). The CDR3 nucleotides read TGTGCTAGCAGCTTAAGTGGGACTAGCGGGAACGGTGAGCAGTTCTTC. This gives the protein CASSLSGTSGNGEQFF.

There are a few counts of this clonotype. The V gene is TRBV4-1, the J gene TRBJ1-1; a possible D gene is TRBD1 (6 bases). The CDR3 spans 19 residues. Germline lookup yields CDR1 MGHRA and CDR2 YSYEKL. Deletions cut 1 base from V and 0 bases from J, with 21 bases between. CDR3 nucleotides: TGCGCCAGCAGCCAAGGAGATTCGCGGGGGGGCGTATTGAACACTGAAGCTTTCTTT. As protein: CASSQGDSRGGVLNTEAFF.

The chain couples TRBV7-6 to TRBJ1-6; 11 bases agree with TRBD1. The germline V gene has CDR1 SGHVS and CDR2 FNYEAQ. The trim removed 4 bases at V and 6 bases at J, leaving 2 bases unmatched. The CDR3 consists of 15 residues. In DNA form, the CDR3 reads TGTGCCAGCAGCTCCGGACAGGGGGCTAATTCACCCCTCCACTTT. It yields the protein CASSSGQGANSPLHF.

This chain joins TRBV12-5 and TRBJ2-1; 9 bases match TRBD2. This CDR3 spans 19 amino acids. Germline V gene lookup returns CDR1 LGHNT and CDR2 FRNRAP. V lost 2 bases to trimming and J lost 0 bases; unmatched junction nucleotides: 11. CDR3 sequence: CASGLFLAGTLSSYNEQFF. In nucleotides, the CDR3 is TGTGCTAGTGGTTTGTTCCTAGCGGGAACCCTGAGCTCCTACAATGAGCAGTTCTTC.

V gene TRBV12-3 or TRBV12-4 combines with J gene TRBJ2-5, with 13 bases fitting TRBD2. The length of the CDR3 is 16 residues. Losses at the gene ends were 5 bases for V and 1 base for J; bases not matched to a gene: 4. Here the CDR3 reads CASSRLAGGLQETQYF. Here the CDR3 DNA reads TGTGCCAGCAGTCGACTAGCGGGGGGACTCCAAGAGACCCAGTACTTC.

This clonotype was seen only a few times. The gene calls are TRBV19 and TRBJ2-4; TRBD2 matches at 8 bases. Unmatched junction bases numbered 3, after V lost 6 bases and J lost 11 bases. This CDR3 is 11 amino acids long. Looked up from germline, CDR1 is LNHDA and CDR2 is SQIVND (reference sequence). The CDR3 DNA reads as TGTGCCAGTAGGCTCGGGGGGGTTCAGTACTTC. It is translated as CASRLGGVQYF.

V and J are TRBV20-1 and TRBJ2-3; D remains ambiguous. Trimming took off 7 bases at V and 7 bases at J, with 12 bases between the two ends. Germline assignment: CDR1 DFQATT and CDR2 SNEGSKA (reference sequence). This CDR3 region has 11 residues. The CDR3 is CSVPFRYTQYF. CDR3 sequence (DNA): TGCAGTGTTCCCTTTCGGTATACGCAGTATTTT.

Only a few counts were recorded for this clonotype. The CDR3 DNA is TGTGCCAGCAGCCCTTGGGAGGGATACGAGCAGTACTTC. Its protein is CASSPWEGYEQYF. The chain links TRBV12-3 or TRBV12-4 to TRBJ2-7, with 7 positions matching TRBD2. The CDR3 runs to 13 residues. Trimming took 6 bases from V and 4 from J; bases not matched to a gene: 6.

The J gene is TRBJ1-1, the V gene TRBV5-1; D may be TRBD1 (5 bases). This CDR3 is 15 amino acids long. The germline V and J ends were trimmed by 4 bases and 1 base, with 14 bases remaining between them. Germline CDR1 is SGHRS and CDR2 is YFSETQ. CDR3: CASSPPGVRNTEAFF. CDR3 nucleotide sequence: TGCGCCAGCAGCCCCCCGGGGGTTAGGAACACTGAAGCTTTCTTT.

This clonotype occurred a few times. This chain joins TRBV6-1 and TRBJ2-2; possible D gene TRBD1, 7 bases. CDR3 length: 14 residues. The V gene's germline CDR1 is MNHNS and CDR2 SASEGT. V lost 8 bases to trimming and J lost 5 bases, with 15 bases between them. CDR3 region: CASALAGGTGELFF. The CDR3 DNA sequence: TGTGCCAGCGCTTTGGCAGGGGGGACCGGGGAGCTGTTTTTT.

This clonotype was detected only a few times. The rearrangement links TRBV7-9 to TRBJ2-1; D is unclear. The V gene's germline CDR1 is SEHNR and CDR2 FQNEAQ (reference sequence). The CDR3 contains 16 residues. The V and J ends lost 2 bases and 2 bases respectively, with 13 bases between them. The CDR3 nucleotides read TGTGCCAGCAGCTTACTCCCTGGGCTTACCTACAATGAGCAGTTCTTC. Translation gives CASSLLPGLTYNEQFF.

This chain connects TRBV12-3 or TRBV12-4 to TRBJ2-1, with 9 bases matching TRBD2. Losses at the gene ends were 8 bases for V and 1 base for J; bases not matched to a gene: 3. CDR3 length equals 14 residues. CDR3 sequence reads: CASRREGSYNEQFF. CDR3 DNA sequence: TGTGCCAGCCGGCGGGAGGGATCCTACAATGAGCAGTTCTTC.

This clonotype was seen a few times. The J gene is TRBJ2-7, the V gene TRBV27; possibly TRBD2 for D (6 bases). The CDR3 runs 15 residues. CDR1 is MNHEY, CDR2 SMNVEV, per germline (reference sequence). V was cut by 8 bases and J by 0 bases, with 17 bases left in between. The CDR3 loop is CASQISGVGSYEQYF. DNA of the CDR3: TGTGCCAGCCAAATCTCGGGAGTTGGCTCCTACGAGCAGTACTTC.

This clonotype appeared a few times. This chain joins TRBV20-1 and TRBJ2-2, with 14 bases identical to TRBD2. Losses at the gene ends were 5 bases for V and 5 bases for J; bases not matched to a gene: 1. CDR1 is DFQATT and CDR2 is SNEGSKA in the germline V gene (reference sequence). The CDR3 runs to 14 residues. The CDR3 protein is CSARTSGGTGELFF. CDR3 nucleotide sequence: TGCAGTGCTCGGACTAGCGGGGGGACCGGGGAGCTGTTTTTT.

This clonotype has only a few counts. DNA for the CDR3: TGTGCCAGCAGCCCCCCCGGGGGTACATACGAGCAGTACTTC. Translation gives CASSPPGGTYEQYF. The rearrangement joins TRBV7-2 to TRBJ2-7; tentative D call: TRBD2 (6 bases). V lost 5 bases, J lost 4 bases, and 15 bases lay in between. This CDR3 has 14 amino acids. In germline, CDR1 is SGHTA, CDR2 FQGNSA.

The rearrangement joins TRBV3-1 to TRBJ2-5, with 7 nucleotides matching TRBD1. Germline-derived CDR1 and CDR2 are LGHDT and YNNKEL (reference sequence). The CDR3 has 16 residues. V was pared by 1 base and J by 3 bases, with 8 bases of the junction left unmatched. Here the CDR3 DNA reads TGTGCCAGCAGCCAAGCCCGGGACAGCGTTGAAGAGACCCAGTACTTC. Its protein is CASSQARDSVEETQYF.